What follows are 18 T cell receptor beta chains derived from one specimen sequenced in a study of CD8+CD57+ T cells in acquired aplastic anemia (dated 2018 in TCRdb). Sequencing relied on an Illumina HiSeq 2000. Profiling of TCR beta VDJ combinations and CDR3 sequences used genomic DNA as the template. The public sequencing data were trimmed at Q25 with fastp and processed into clonotypes with MiXCR by TCRdb, which kept only in-frame beta chains. Duplicate CDR3 protein sequences are folded into a single record with the most common DNA and genes. Here the sample has about 190,000 distinct CDR3 sequences; over 60% occur a single time. The ten largest clones capture about 45% of the sample. Source material: sorted CD4+, CD8+, or CD8+CD57+ T cells (not recorded which) from PBMCs. All receptors derive from a human donor with severe aplastic anemia or a healthy control (not recorded which).

This clonotype came up many times. The DNA of the CDR3 is TGTGCCAGCAGTGATGGGACAGGGGGCTCTTCACCCCTCCACTTT. This gives the protein CASSDGTGGSSPLHF. The chain couples TRBV2 to TRBJ1-6; TRBD1 aligns across 12 bases. There are 15 residues in the CDR3. Trimming at V came to 3 bases and at J to 9 bases, leaving 3 bases not matched to a gene. From germline, CDR1 is SNHLY and CDR2 FYNNEI.

This clonotype was recorded only once. The J gene is TRBJ2-2, the V gene TRBV10-3; TRBD1 or TRBD2 may be the D gene (5 bases each). Germline V gene sequence: CDR1 ENHRY, CDR2 SYGVKD. The CDR3 has 14 amino acids. The V gene lost 4 bases and the J gene lost 1 base, with 7 bases spanning the gap. The CDR3 bases are TGTGCCATCAGTGCGGGACGGAACACCGGGGAGCTGTTTTTT. This sequence encodes CAISAGRNTGELFF.

The V and J genes are TRBV7-2 and TRBJ1-2; no clear D. CDR1 is SGHTA and CDR2 is FQGNSA in the germline V gene. The CDR3 is 12 residues long. The V and J ends lost 6 bases and 7 bases respectively, with 12 bases between them. This CDR3 reads CASSDQERGYTF. CDR3 coding DNA: TGTGCCAGCAGTGATCAGGAGCGTGGCTACACCTTC. Filled out from reference TRBV7-2 and TRBJ1-2, the complete variable domain reads GAGVSQSPSNKVTEKGKDVELRCDPISGHTALYWYRQSLGQGLEFLIYFQGNSAPDKSGLPSDRFSAERTGGSVSTLTIQRTQQEDSAVYLCASSDQERGYTFGSGTRLTVV.

The V and J genes are TRBV7-9 and TRBJ2-7, with a tentative D call TRBD1 (6 bases). Per the germline V gene, CDR1 is SEHNR and CDR2 is FQNEAQ (reference sequence). The CDR3 has 15 amino acids. V was trimmed by 6 bases and J by 0 bases, leaving 15 bases between them. The CDR3 reads CASRSGTTDSYEQYF. CDR3 coding DNA: TGTGCCAGCAGATCCGGGACAACCGACTCCTACGAGCAGTACTTC.

The rearrangement joins TRBV19 to TRBJ2-7; tentatively, D is TRBD1 or TRBD2 (5 bases each). The CDR3 is 12 residues long. The germline gives CDR1 LNHDA, CDR2 SQIVND (reference sequence). V was pared by 5 bases and J by 3 bases, with 8 bases between. The CDR3 DNA follows: TGTGCCAGTAGTGAGGGGATCTACGAGCAGTACTTC. It specifies CASSEGIYEQYF. The complete variable domain, with remaining parts taken from reference TRBV19 and TRBJ2-7, reads DGGITQSPKYLFRKEGQNVTLSCEQNLNHDAMYWYRQDPGQGLRLIYYSQIVNDFQKGDIAEGYSVSREKKESFPLTVTSAQKNPTAFYLCASSEGIYEQYFGPGTRLTVT.

The rearrangement links TRBV20-1 to TRBJ2-7; possible D gene TRBD2, 6 bases. V was pared by 6 bases and J by 4 bases, with 13 bases between. CDR3 length equals 12 residues. Germline CDR1 DFQATT, CDR2 SNEGSKA (reference sequence). The CDR3 nucleotides are TGCAGTGCCCGGGGACTGCAATACGAGCAGTACTTC. Its protein is CSARGLQYEQYF.

The V and J genes are TRBV14 and TRBJ2-7; 11 nucleotides agree with TRBD2. The ends lost 5 bases at V and 0 bases at J; junction bases unmatched: 9. The CDR3 loop spans 17 amino acids. Germline CDR1 SGHDN, CDR2 FVKESK. CDR3 protein: CASSSAGLADTSYEQYF. The DNA for the CDR3 is TGTGCCAGCAGCTCCGCGGGACTAGCGGATACCTCCTACGAGCAGTACTTC.

For this clonotype: This may come from a read error, since a much larger clone is one base off. The genes are TRBV11-2 and TRBJ1-3, with D perhaps TRBD1 (6 bases). This CDR3 region has 17 residues. Between the trimmed V and J ends, which lost 1 base and 0 bases, there was a span of 13 bases. The germline V gene encodes CDR1 SGHAT and CDR2 FQNNGV. The CDR3 region has the DNA TGTGCCAGCAGCTTAGGTCCAGGGGCCATCTCTGGAAACACCATATATTTT. It codes for CASSLGPGAISGNTIYF.

This rearrangement joins TRBV10-3 to TRBJ2-6; D is perhaps TRBD1 or TRBD2 (5 bases each). V was cut by 2 bases and J by 0 bases, with 11 bases left in between. Germline CDR1 reads ENHRY; CDR2 reads SYGVKD. The CDR3 has 17 amino acids. The CDR3 nucleotides are TGTGCCATCAGTGAGCCGGGACGACTCTCTGGGGCCAACGTCCTGACTTTC. This encodes CAISEPGRLSGANVLTF.

A few counts support this clonotype. The chain employs TRBV10-3 and TRBJ2-7; D possibly corresponds to TRBD1 (5 bases). CDR1 is ENHRY and CDR2 is SYGVKD in the germline V gene. The ends were cut back, 2 bases at V and 5 bases at J, with 10 bases in the middle. This CDR3 is 13 amino acids long. Here the CDR3 DNA reads TGTGCCATCAGTGAGAGGGGCGAAAACGAGCAGTACTTC. It yields the protein CAISERGENEQYF.

Only one count was recorded for this clonotype. The chain combines TRBV7-9 with TRBJ2-2, with D uncertain. Germline CDR1 is SEHNR and CDR2 is FQNEAQ (reference sequence). This CDR3 is 12 amino acids long. V was clipped by 2 bases and J by 6 bases, with 4 bases between them. This chain's CDR3 is CASSLPAGELFF. The CDR3 region has the DNA TGTGCCAGCAGCTTACCCGCCGGGGAGCTGTTTTTT.

This clonotype was observed a handful of times. This rearrangement joins TRBV12-3 or TRBV12-4 to TRBJ2-1; 9 bases line up with TRBD2. The CDR3 runs 16 residues. Trimming removed 0 bases from V and 9 bases from J; junction bases left unmatched: 9. CDR3 amino acids: CASSLARAGGPVEQFF. The CDR3 bases are TGTGCCAGCAGTTTAGCGAGGGCGGGAGGGCCCGTTGAGCAGTTCTTC.

V and J are TRBV29-1 and TRBJ2-3, with 9 bases identical to TRBD2. The germline V gene encodes CDR1 SQVTM and CDR2 ANQGSEA. The J segment lost 4 bases and the V segment lost 1 base, leaving 3 bases of the junction unmatched. There are 14 residues in the CDR3. The CDR3 region is CSVEGAGGPDTQYF. The CDR3 nucleotides read TGCAGCGTTGAAGGCGCGGGAGGGCCAGATACGCAGTATTTT.

A note on this clonotype: A much larger clone lies one base from this, so it may be a read error. This chain joins TRBV3-1 and TRBJ1-1; D perhaps matches TRBD1 (6 bases). Germline assignment: CDR1 LGHDT and CDR2 YNNKEL (reference sequence). This CDR3 has 14 residues. The V gene lost 4 bases and the J gene lost 5 bases, with 14 bases spanning the gap. Written as DNA, the CDR3 is TGTGCCAGCAGCCGCGGGGGCTCGATGACTGAAGCTTTCTTT. Its translation is CASSRGGSMTEAFF.

As concerns this clonotype: This may come from a read error, since a much larger clone is one base off. The chain combines TRBV10-3 with TRBJ1-6; tentatively, D is TRBD1 (5 bases). CDR3 length: 17 amino acids. Germline assignment: CDR1 ENHRY and CDR2 SYGVKD. The V gene lost 5 bases and the J gene lost 3 bases, with 17 bases spanning the gap. Here the CDR3 reads CAISTGPLINYNSPLHF. CDR3 DNA sequence: TGTGCCATCAGTACGGGGCCCCTTATAAACTATAATTCACCCCTCCACTTT.

This clonotype was detected ten times or more. A read error is likely, as this CDR3 ends without the conserved phenylalanine or tryptophan. Because the CDR3's place on the DNA is in doubt, the DNA is left out and the CDR3 is given as listed by TCRdb. The chain couples TRBV11-1 to TRBJ2-5; the table names TRBD2, a call not compared with the DNA. The germline CDR1 and CDR2 sequences are SGHAT and FQDESV (reference sequence). Ends included, the CDR3 has 16 residues. The CDR3 here is CASSSSLGLAGAPEFV.

This clonotype was counted only a few times. CDR3 bases: TGTGCCAGCAGCGTGCCCGGGGGGCCGACTAATGAAAAACTGTTTTTT. This translates into CASSVPGGPTNEKLFF. The V and J genes are TRBV5-5 and TRBJ1-4; the D gene is possibly TRBD1 (6 bases). V was trimmed by 4 bases and J by 2 bases, leaving 15 bases between them. Per the germline V gene, CDR1 is SGHKS and CDR2 is YYEKEE (reference sequence). This CDR3 is 16 amino acids long.

This clonotype appeared many times. This sequence joins TRBV5-5 and TRBJ1-1; no definite D call. Germline lookup yields CDR1 SGHKS and CDR2 YYEKEE (reference sequence). This CDR3 comprises 13 residues. V shed 4 bases and J shed 3 bases, with 10 bases lying between them. CDR3 nucleotide sequence: TGTGCCAGCAGCAATACTGGTGACACTGAAGCTTTCTTT. It yields the protein CASSNTGDTEAFF.